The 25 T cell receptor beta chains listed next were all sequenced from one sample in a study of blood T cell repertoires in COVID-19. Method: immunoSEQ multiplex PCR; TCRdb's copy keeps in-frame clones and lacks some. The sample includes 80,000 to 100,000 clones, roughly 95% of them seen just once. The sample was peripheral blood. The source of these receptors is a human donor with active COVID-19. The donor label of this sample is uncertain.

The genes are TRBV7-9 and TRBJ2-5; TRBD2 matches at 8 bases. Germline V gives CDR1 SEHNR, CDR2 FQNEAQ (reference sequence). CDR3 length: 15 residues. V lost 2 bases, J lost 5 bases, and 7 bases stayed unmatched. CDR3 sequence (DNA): TGTGCCAGCAGCTTAAGAGCGGGGGCAGGGGAGACCCAGTACTTC. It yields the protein CASSLRAGAGETQYF. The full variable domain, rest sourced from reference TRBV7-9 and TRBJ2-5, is DTGVSQNPRHKITKRGQNVTFRCDPISEHNRLYWYRQTLGQGPEFLTYFQNEAQLEKSRLLSDRFSAERPKGSFSTLEIQRTEQGDSAMYLCASSLRAGAGETQYFGPGTRLLVL.

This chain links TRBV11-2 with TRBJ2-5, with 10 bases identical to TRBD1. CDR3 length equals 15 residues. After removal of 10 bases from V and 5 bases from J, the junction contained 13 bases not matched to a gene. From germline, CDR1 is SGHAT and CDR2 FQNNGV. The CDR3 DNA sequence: TGTGCCACCTCAGGTGGACAGGGGGGTCAGGAGACCCAGTACTTC. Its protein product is CATSGGQGGQETQYF.

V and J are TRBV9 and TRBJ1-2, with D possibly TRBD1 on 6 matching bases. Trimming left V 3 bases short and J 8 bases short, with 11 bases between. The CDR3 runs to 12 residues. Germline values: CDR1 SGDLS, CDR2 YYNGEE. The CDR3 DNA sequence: TGTGCCAGCAGCGCGACAGGAAGCGGCTACACCTTC. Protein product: CASSATGSGYTF.

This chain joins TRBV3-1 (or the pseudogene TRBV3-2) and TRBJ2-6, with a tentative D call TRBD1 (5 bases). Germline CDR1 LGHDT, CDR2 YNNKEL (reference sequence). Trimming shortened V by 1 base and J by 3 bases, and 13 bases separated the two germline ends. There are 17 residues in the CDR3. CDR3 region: CASSQARDGCGANVLTF. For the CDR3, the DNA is TGTGCCAGCAGCCAAGCCAGGGATGGCTGTGGGGCCAACGTCCTGACTTTC.

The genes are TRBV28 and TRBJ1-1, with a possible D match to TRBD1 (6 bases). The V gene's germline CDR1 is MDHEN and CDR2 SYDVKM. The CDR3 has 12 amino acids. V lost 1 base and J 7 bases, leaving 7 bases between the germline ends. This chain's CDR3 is CASSLLQGEAFF. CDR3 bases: TGTGCCAGCAGTTTATTACAGGGTGAAGCTTTCTTT.

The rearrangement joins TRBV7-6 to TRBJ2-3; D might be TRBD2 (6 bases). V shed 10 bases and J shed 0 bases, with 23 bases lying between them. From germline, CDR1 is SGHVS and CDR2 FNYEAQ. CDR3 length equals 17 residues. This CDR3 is CANASAQKISSTDTQYF. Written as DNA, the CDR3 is TGTGCCAACGCTAGCGCACAAAAAATCTCTAGCACAGATACGCAGTATTTT.

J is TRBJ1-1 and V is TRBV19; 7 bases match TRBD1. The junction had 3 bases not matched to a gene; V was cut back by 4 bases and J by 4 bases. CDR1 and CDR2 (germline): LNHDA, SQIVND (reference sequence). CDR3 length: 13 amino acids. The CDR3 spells CASSTTGITEAFF. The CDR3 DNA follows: TGTGCCAGTAGTACGACAGGGATCACTGAAGCTTTCTTT.

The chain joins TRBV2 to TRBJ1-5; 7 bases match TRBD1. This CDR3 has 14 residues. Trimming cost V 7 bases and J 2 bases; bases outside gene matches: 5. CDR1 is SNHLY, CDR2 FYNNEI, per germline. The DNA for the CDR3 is TGTGCCAGCATCCCCGACAGGGGCAATCAGCCCCAGCATTTT. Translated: CASIPDRGNQPQHF.

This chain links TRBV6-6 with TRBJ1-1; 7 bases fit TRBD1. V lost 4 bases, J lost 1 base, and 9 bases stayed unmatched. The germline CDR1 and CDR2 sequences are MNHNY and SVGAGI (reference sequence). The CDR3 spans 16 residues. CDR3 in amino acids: CASSFTRTGENTEAFF. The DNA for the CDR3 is TGTGCCAGCAGTTTTACCAGGACAGGAGAGAACACTGAAGCTTTCTTT.

This chain's CDR3 is CASSSEGAGGYTF. As DNA, the CDR3 is TGTGCCAGCAGCTCTGAGGGGGCAGGCGGCTACACCTTC. The V and J genes are TRBV7-9 and TRBJ1-2; 7 bases are a match to TRBD1. Germline V gene data show CDR1 as SEHNR and CDR2 as FQNEAQ (reference sequence). The V segment lost 4 bases and the J segment 8 bases; nucleotides outside the gene matches: 7. The CDR3 loop spans 13 amino acids.

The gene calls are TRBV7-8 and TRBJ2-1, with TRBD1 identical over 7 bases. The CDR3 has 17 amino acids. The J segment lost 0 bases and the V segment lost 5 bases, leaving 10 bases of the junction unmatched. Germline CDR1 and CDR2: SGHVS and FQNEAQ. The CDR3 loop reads CASSARDRPSSYNEQFF. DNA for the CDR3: TGTGCCAGCAGCGCAAGGGACAGACCGAGCTCCTACAATGAGCAGTTCTTC.

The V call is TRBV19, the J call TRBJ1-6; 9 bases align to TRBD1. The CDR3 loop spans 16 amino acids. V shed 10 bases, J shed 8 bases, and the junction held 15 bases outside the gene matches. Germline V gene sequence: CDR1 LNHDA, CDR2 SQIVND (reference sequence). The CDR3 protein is CATSVTQGAKYSPLHF. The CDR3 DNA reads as TGTGCCACCTCGGTCACACAGGGGGCGAAATATTCACCCCTCCACTTT.

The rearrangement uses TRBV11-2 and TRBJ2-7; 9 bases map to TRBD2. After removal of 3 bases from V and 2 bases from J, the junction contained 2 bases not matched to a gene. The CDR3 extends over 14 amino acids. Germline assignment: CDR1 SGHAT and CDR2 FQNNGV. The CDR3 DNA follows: TGTGCCAGCAGCTTGACTAGCGGACCCTACGAGCAGTACTTC. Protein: CASSLTSGPYEQYF. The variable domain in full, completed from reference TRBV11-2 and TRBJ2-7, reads EAGVAQSPRYKIIEKRQSVAFWCNPISGHATLYWYQQILGQGPKLLIQFQNNGVVDDSQLPKDRFSAERLKGVDSTLKIQPAKLEDSAVYLCASSLTSGPYEQYFGPGTRLTVT.

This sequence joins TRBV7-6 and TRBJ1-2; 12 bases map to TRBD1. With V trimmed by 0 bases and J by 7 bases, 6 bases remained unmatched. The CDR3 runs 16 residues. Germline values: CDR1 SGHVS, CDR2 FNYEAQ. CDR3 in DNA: TGTGCCAGCAGCTTAGCCGGGACAGGGGGCAGAGGTGGCTACACCTTC. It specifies CASSLAGTGGRGGYTF.

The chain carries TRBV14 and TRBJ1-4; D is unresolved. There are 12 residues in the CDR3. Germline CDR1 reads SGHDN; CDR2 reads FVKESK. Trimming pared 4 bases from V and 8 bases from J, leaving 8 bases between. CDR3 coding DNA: TGTGCCAGCAGCCGCCTAGGCGAAAAACTGTTTTTT. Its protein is CASSRLGEKLFF.

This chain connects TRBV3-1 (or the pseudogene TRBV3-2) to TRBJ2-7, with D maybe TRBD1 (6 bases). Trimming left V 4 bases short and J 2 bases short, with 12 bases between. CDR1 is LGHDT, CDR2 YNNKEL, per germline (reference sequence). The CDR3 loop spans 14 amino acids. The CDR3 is CASSPRHRAYEQYF. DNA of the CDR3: TGTGCCAGCAGCCCGCGCCACAGGGCCTACGAGCAGTACTTC.

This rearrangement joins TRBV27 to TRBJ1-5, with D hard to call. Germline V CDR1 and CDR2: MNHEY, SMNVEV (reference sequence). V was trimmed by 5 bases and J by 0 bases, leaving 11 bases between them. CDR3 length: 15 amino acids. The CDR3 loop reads CASSGQSNSNQPQHF. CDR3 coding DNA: TGTGCCAGCAGTGGGCAGTCAAATAGCAATCAGCCCCAGCATTTT.

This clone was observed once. This CDR3 is CATRGLAGTKNIQYF. The CDR3 nucleotides are TGTGCCACACGTGGACTAGCGGGAACCAAAAACATTCAGTACTTC. The rearrangement joins TRBV28 to TRBJ2-4; 12 bases agree with TRBD2. V was clipped by 10 bases and J by 2 bases; unmatched bases: 6. Germline V CDR1 and CDR2: MDHEN, SYDVKM. The length of the CDR3 is 15 residues.

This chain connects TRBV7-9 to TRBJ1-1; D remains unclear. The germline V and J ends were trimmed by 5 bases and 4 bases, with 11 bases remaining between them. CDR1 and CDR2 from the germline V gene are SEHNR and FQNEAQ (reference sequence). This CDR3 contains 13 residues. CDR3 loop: CASSAPGSTEAFF. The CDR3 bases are TGTGCCAGCAGCGCCCCCGGGAGCACTGAAGCTTTCTTT.

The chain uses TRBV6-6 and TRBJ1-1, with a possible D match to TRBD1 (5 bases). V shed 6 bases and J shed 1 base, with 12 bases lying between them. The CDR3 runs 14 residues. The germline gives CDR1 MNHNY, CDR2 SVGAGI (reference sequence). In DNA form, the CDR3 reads TGTGCCAGCAGCCCGACAGATAAGAACACTGAAGCTTTCTTT. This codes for CASSPTDKNTEAFF.

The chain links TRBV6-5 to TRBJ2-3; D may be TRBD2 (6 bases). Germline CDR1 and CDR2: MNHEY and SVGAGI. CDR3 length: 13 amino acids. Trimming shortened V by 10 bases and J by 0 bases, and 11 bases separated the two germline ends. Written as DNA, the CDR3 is TGTGCCAACCGCGGGGATAGCACAGATACGCAGTATTTT. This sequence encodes CANRGDSTDTQYF.

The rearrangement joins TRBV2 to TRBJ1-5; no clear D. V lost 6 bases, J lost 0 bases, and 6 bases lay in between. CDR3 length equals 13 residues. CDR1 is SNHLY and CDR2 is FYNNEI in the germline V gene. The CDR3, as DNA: TGTGCCAGCAGCCTGTATAGCAATCAGCCCCAGCATTTT. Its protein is CASSLYSNQPQHF.

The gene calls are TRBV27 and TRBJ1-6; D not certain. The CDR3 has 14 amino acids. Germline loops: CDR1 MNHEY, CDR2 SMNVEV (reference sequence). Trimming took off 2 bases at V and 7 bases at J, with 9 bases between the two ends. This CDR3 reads CASSLKRQNSPLHF. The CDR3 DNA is TGTGCCAGCAGTTTAAAGAGGCAGAATTCACCCCTCCACTTT.

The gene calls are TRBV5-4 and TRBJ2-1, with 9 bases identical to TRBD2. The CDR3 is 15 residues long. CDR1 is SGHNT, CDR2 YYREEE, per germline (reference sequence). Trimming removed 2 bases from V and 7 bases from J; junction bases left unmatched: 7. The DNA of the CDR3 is TGTGCCAGCAGCTTCCCGGCGGGGGGGCAGAATGAGCAGTTCTTC. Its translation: CASSFPAGGQNEQFF.

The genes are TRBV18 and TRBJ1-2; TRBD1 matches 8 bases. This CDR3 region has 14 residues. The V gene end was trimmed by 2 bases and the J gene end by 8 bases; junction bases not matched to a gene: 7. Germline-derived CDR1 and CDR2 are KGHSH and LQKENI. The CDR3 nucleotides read TGTGCCAGCTCACCAATGGACAGGGATGAGGGCTACACCTTC. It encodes CASSPMDRDEGYTF.